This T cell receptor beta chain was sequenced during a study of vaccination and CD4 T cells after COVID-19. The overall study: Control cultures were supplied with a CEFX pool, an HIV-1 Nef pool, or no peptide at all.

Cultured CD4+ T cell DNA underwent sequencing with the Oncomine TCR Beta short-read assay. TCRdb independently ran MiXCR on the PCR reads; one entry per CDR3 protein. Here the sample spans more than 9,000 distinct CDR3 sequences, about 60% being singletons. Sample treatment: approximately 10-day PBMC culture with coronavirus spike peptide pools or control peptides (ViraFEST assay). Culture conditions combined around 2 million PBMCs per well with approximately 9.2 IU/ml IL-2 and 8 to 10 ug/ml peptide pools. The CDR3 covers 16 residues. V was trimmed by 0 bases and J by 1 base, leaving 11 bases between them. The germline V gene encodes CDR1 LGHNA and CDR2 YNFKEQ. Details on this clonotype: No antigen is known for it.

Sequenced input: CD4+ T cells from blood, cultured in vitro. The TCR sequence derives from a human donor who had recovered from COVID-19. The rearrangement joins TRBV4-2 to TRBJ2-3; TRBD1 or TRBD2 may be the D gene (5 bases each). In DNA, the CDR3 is TGTGCCAGCAGCCAAGATCCCGGGACGGGCACAGATACGCAGTATTTT. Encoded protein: CASSQDPGTGTDTQYF.